This TCR beta chain came from a study of blood T cell repertoires in COVID-19. About the research overall: Italy, Spain and the United States were the sources of the convalescent and acute COVID-19 samples. T cells, B-cell-depleted T cells, or PBMCs provided the cDNA or gDNA that served as material.

Original analysis: It was from reference gene primer amplification that nucleated cell counts were estimated. The method was immunoSEQ multiplex PCR; TCRdb's version includes in-frame clones alone and lacks a portion of them. Clone size and V and J calls were adopted from that table, with D and trimming inferred from the DNA. This sample has a few hundred thousand clones, with nearly 90% found just once. Source material: PBMCs or T cells enriched from blood (not recorded which). The sequence came from a young woman with acute COVID-19.

The CDR3: CASSYGQGVYGYTF. For the CDR3, the DNA is TGTGCCAGCAGTTATGGACAGGGGGTCTATGGCTACACCTTC. J is TRBJ1-2 and V is TRBV6-6; TRBD1 matches at 10 bases. The V gene end was trimmed by 3 bases and the J gene end by 4 bases; junction bases not matched to a gene: 2. The CDR3 consists of 14 residues. Germline CDR1 is MNHNY and CDR2 is SVGAGI (reference sequence).